This TCR beta chain stems from a study of cytomegalovirus exposure and HLA in healthy donors. Profiled with immunoSEQ multiplex PCR; TCRdb holds only in-frame clones, not every one. The sample consists of about 120,000 clones, about 85% of them appearing once. The table lists this clone with a count of one. The source of this sequence is a woman in her 30s in good health and CMV-seronegative. The sample was PBMCs.

The CDR3 DNA is TGTGCCAGCAGCTTAGGCAGGGGTGACGAAAAACTGTTTTTT. This gives the protein CASSLGRGDEKLFF. This rearrangement joins TRBV7-9 to TRBJ1-4; D perhaps matches TRBD1 (6 bases). Germline V gene data show CDR1 as SEHNR and CDR2 as FQNEAQ (reference sequence). V lost 1 base and J lost 8, with 11 bases in between. CDR3 size: 14 residues.